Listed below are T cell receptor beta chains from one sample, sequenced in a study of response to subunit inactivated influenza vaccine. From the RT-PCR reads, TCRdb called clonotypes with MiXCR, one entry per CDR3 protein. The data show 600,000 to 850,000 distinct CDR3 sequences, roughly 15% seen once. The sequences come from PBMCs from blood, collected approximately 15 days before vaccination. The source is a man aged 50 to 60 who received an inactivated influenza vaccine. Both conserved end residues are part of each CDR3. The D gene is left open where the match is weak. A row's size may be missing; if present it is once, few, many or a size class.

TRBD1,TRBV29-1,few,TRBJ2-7,TGCAGCGTCGGAGAGACAGGGACCGAGCAGTACTTC,CSVGETGTEQYF
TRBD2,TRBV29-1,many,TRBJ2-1,TGCAGCGTTGAAGAGACGGGGGGCTCCTACAATGAGCAGTTCTTC,CSVEETGGSYNEQFF
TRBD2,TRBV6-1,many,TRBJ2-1,TGTGCCAGCAGAAAGAGACACCAACTAGCGGGGGGGCTGTACAATGAGCAGTTCTTC,CASRKRHQLAGGLYNEQFF
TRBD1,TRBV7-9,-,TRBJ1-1,TGTGCCAGCAGCTTAGGGGACAGGGGGTTTACTGAAGCTTTCTTT,CASSLGDRGFTEAFF
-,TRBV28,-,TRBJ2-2,TGTGCCAGCTACCCTGGGGCCGGGGAGCTGTTTTTT,CASYPGAGELFF
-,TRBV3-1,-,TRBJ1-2,TGTGCCAGCAGCCAAGATCTCTATGGCTACACCTTC,CASSQDLYGYTF
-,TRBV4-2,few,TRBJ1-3,TGTGCCAGCAGCCTTGACAGTCCTAGCTCTGGAAACACCATATATTTT,CASSLDSPSSGNTIYF
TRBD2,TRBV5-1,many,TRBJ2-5,TGCGCCAGCAGCGGGACTAGCGGGAGTATAAAGACCCAGTACTTC,CASSGTSGSIKTQYF
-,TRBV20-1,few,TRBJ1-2,TGCAGTGCTAGTCGGGGACACCCTAACTATGGCTACACCTTC,CSASRGHPNYGYTF
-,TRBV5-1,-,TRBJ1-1,TGCGCCAGCAGCAGCCTGACGGCGAACACTGAAGCTTTCTTT,CASSSLTANTEAFF
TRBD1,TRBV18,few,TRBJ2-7,TGTGCCAGCTCACCAAAGTTGATTTATGGGACAGGGACCTACGAGCAGTACTTC,CASSPKLIYGTGTYEQYF
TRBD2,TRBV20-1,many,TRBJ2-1,TGCAGTGCTAGATCCGTATATGGGACTAGCGCCAGCTACAATGAGCAGTTCTTC,CSARSVYGTSASYNEQFF
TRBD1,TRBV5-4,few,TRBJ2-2,TGTGCCAGCAGATTGAAGCCGGGACAGGGGAGGGCCGGGGAGCTGTTTTTT,CASRLKPGQGRAGELFF
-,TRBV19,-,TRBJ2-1,TGTGCCAGTAGTATAGAAGGGGCTGAGAGCTCCTACAATGAGCAGTTCTTC,CASSIEGAESSYNEQFF
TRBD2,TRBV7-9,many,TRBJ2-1,TGTGCCAGCAGCCGGGACTACCGTGAGCAGTTCTTC,CASSRDYREQFF
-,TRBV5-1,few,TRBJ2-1,TGCGCCAGCAGCTTGGAGACCTACAATGAGCAGTTCTTC,CASSLETYNEQFF
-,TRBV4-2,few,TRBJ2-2,TGTGCCAGCAGCCTAAGGATTCCCGCCCTCACACATTCTTACACCGGGGAGCTGTTTTTT,CASSLRIPALTHSYTGELFF
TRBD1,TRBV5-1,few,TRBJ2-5,TGCGCCAGCAGCCACACAGGGGTCCAAGAGACCCAGTACTTC,CASSHTGVQETQYF
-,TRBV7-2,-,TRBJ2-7,TGTGCCAGCAGTTTAAATCGGTTAGCTACCTACGAGCAGTACTTC,CASSLNRLATYEQYF
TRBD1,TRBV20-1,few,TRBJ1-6,TGCAGTGCCGGAATTACAGGGGAGCAGAATTCACCCCTCCACTTT,CSAGITGEQNSPLHF
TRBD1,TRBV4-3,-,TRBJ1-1,TGCGCCAGCAGCCACACGGGACAGATGAACACTGAAGCTTTCTTT,CASSHTGQMNTEAFF
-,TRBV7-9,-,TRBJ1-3,TGTGCCAGCAGCTTAAAGGGTCCCAGAAACACCATATATTTT,CASSLKGPRNTIYF
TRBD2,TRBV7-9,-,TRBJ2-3,TGTGCCAGCAGCAAGGGGACTAGCGGCACAGATACGCAGTATTTT,CASSKGTSGTDTQYF
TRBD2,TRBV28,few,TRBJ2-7,TGTGCCAGCAGTACGCCTAGCGGGAGCGTCCGCTACGAGCAGTACTTC,CASSTPSGSVRYEQYF
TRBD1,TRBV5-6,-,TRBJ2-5,TGTGCCAGCAACCTACAGAGGGGGCCTAAGGGGGAGACCCAGTACTTC,CASNLQRGPKGETQYF
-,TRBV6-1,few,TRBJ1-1,TGTGCCAGCAATATGGACTTCGGCGGCACTGAAGCTTTCTTT,CASNMDFGGTEAFF
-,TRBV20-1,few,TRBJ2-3,TGCAGTGCTAGCTACGGGACAGATACGCAGTATTTT,CSASYGTDTQYF
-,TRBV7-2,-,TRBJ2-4,TGTGCCAGCAGCTTCCAACAGGGTTGGAACATTCAGTACTTC,CASSFQQGWNIQYF
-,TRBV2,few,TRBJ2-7,TGTGCCAGCATCTTGGACACCCAGGAGCAGTACTTC,CASILDTQEQYF
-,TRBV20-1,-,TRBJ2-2,TGCAGTGCTAGATTACCGGGACCAGGCGGGGTGTGGACCGGGGAGCTGTTTTTT,CSARLPGPGGVWTGELFF
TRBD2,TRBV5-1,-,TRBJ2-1,TGCGCCAGCAGCTTGGGAGCGGGAGCTGTTTTGAGAGAGCAGTTCTTC,CASSLGAGAVLREQFF
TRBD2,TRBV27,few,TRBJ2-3,TGTGCCAGCAGCGGACTAGCGGGAGTCACAGATACGCAGTATTTT,CASSGLAGVTDTQYF
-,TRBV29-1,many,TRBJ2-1,TGCAGCGTCCCCGCCTTAAGCCGGGGCCGACGGAATGAGCAGTTCTTC,CSVPALSRGRRNEQFF
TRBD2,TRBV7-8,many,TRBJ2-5,TGTGCCAGCAGCACCCAGGGAGGGGAGACCCAGTACTTC,CASSTQGGETQYF
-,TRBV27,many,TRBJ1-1,TGTGCCAGCAGGATGAACACTGAAGCTTTCTTT,CASRMNTEAFF
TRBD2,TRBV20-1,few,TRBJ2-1,TGCAGTGCTGGGAGGGCTAGCGGGAGCTATGAGCAGTTCTTC,CSAGRASGSYEQFF
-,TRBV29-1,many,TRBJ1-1,TGCAGCGTTGAAGGGGCATTGGGGGTCACTGAAGCTTTCTTT,CSVEGALGVTEAFF
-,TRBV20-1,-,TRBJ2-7,TGCAGTGCTCACTCCAGCTCCTACGAGCAGTACTTC,CSAHSSSYEQYF
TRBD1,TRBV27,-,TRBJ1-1,TGTGCCAGCAGTTGGAGGACAGGGACAGGTACTGAAGCTTTCTTT,CASSWRTGTGTEAFF
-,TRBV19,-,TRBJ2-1,TGTGCCAGTGGTATGGGGAGGACAGCCTACAATGAGCAGTTCTTC,CASGMGRTAYNEQFF
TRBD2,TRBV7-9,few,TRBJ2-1,TGTGCCAGCAGCCCGCGACTAGCGGGAGACGGTGAGCAGTTCTTC,CASSPRLAGDGEQFF
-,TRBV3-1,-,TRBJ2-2,TGTGCCAGCAGACCCCGGGACGGGCCGAACACCGGGGAGCTGTTTTTT,CASRPRDGPNTGELFF
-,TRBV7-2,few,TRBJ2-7,TGTGCCAGCAGCTTAACTCCAGGGGTGGACGAGCAGTACTTC,CASSLTPGVDEQYF
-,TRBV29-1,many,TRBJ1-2,TGCAGCGTTGATGGCGGGGGAGTCTCGCGCACTGGCTACACCTTC,CSVDGGGVSRTGYTF
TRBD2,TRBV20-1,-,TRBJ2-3,TGCAGTGCCCGCGGGTCTAGCGGGATGACAGATACGCAGTATTTT,CSARGSSGMTDTQYF
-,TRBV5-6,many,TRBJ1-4,TGTGCCAGCAGCTTGTTAGCCGAGGGGGATGAAAAACTGTTTTTT,CASSLLAEGDEKLFF
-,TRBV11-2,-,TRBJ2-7,TGTGCCAGCAGCTTTAATAGCCAGTACGAGCAGTACTTC,CASSFNSQYEQYF
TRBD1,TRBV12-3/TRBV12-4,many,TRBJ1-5,TGTGCCAGCAGTCCAGGACAGGGGAGGAATCAGCCCCAGCATTTT,CASSPGQGRNQPQHF
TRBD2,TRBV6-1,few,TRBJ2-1,TGTGCCAGCGTCTTAGGTAGCGGGCGGGGGGATGAGCAGTTCTTC,CASVLGSGRGDEQFF
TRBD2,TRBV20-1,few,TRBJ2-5,TGCAGTGCTGGGGTAGCGGGAATGGGCCAAGAGACCCAGTACTTC,CSAGVAGMGQETQYF
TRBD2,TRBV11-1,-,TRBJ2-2,TGTGCCAGCAGCTCTATCTCTGGGCTAGCGGGAGCCCACACCGGGGAGCTGTTTTTT,CASSSISGLAGAHTGELFF
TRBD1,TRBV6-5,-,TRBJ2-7,TGTGCCAGCAGTTTACAGGGGGTTGCCTACGAGCAGTACTTC,CASSLQGVAYEQYF
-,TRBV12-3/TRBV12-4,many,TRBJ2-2,TGTGCCAGCGGCTTGGGGGGAACCGGGGAGCTGTTTTTT,CASGLGGTGELFF
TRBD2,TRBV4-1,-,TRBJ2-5,TGCGCCAGCAGCCAAGTTAGCGGGGGGGCTGAGACCCAGTACTTC,CASSQVSGGAETQYF
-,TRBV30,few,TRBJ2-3,TGTGCCTGGAGTGCCGGCGGTAGCACAGATACGCAGTATTTT,CAWSAGGSTDTQYF